This T cell receptor beta chain was obtained from a study of post-analysis software for immune sequencing data. Whole-study results and caveats: The authors found that F measure strongly co-clustered same-batch samples. Roughly 5 TRBV segments, TRBV5-6, TRBV5-1 and TRBV20-1 among them, were found more frequent in patients than controls. Relative to controls, patients with multiple sclerosis showed significantly lower normalized Chao1 diversity.

Of note for this clonotype: No antigen is known for it. A much larger clone differs by one base, so this may be a read error.

Libraries were made from TCR beta cDNA, and they carried unique molecular identifiers. Out of roughly 0.85 to 11 million T cells, a few hundred thousand cDNA molecules were generated. TCRdb analysed the PCR reads with MiXCR anew, one entry per CDR3 protein. The sample contains 750,000 to 950,000 distinct CDR3 sequences, roughly half of which appear only once. V was shortened by 5 bases and J by 2 bases, with 2 bases between the two germline ends. This CDR3 spans 11 amino acids. Germline V gene sequence: CDR1 LNHNV, CDR2 YYDKDF (reference sequence). The specimen was blood. The J gene is TRBJ2-3, the V gene TRBV15; D is uncertain. The source of this sequence is a girl aged 5 to 17 with multiple sclerosis. This chain's CDR3 is CATSFTDTQYF. In DNA, the CDR3 is TGTGCCACCAGCTTCACAGATACGCAGTATTTT.